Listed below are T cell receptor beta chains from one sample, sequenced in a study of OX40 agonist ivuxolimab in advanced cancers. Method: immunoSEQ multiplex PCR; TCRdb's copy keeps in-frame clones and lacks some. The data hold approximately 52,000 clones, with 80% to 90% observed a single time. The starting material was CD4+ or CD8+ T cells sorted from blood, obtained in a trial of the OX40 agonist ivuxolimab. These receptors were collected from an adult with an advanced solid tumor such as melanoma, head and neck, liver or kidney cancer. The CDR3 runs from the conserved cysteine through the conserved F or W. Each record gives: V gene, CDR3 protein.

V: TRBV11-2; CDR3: CASSLMGSGAGTDTQYF
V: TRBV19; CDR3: CASSIGQGVTQHF
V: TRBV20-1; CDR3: CSARLGDTQYF
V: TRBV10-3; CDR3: CAISAPSSGDNEAFF
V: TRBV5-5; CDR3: CASSLLGAATDTQYF
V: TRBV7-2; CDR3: CASSPVGTGLAGNTIYF
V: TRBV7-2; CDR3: CASSRPSSYNEQFF
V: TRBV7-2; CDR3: CASSRLTYTQYF
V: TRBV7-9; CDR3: CASSSGDRAGQSWPQHF
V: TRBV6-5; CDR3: CASTRTSGMDEQFF
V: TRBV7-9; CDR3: CASSLGSEGAEEAFF
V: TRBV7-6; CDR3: CASSLRARGRLAGDPGELFF
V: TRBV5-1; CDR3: CASSLTMMTGGETQYF
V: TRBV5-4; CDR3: CASSLVAGGAWNYGYTF
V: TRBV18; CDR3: CASSERMNTEAFF
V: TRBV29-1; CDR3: CSVAKAGGHTDTQYF
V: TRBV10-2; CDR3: CASSDPPGQGGSNVLTF
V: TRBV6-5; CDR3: CASSPRRGSGNTIYF
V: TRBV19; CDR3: CASSLASGSTYEQYF
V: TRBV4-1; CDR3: CASSKRDYNNEQFF
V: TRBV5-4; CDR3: CASSLVAGGTNYGYTF
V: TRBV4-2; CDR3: CASSHWGGEAFF
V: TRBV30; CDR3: CAWSPGDYRSYNEQFF
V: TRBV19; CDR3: CASGRQETQYF
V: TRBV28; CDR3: CASSLQGADTEAFF
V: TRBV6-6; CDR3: CASRSPGLYYEQYF
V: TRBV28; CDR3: CASSEGQETQYF
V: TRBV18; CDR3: CASSPPNYSNQPQHF
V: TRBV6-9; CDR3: CAVARGQNTEAFF
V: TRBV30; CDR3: CAWSRIKTSGTDEQYF
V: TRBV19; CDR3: CASNVPGSGRGNTIYF
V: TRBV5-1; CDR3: CASSTDREAFF